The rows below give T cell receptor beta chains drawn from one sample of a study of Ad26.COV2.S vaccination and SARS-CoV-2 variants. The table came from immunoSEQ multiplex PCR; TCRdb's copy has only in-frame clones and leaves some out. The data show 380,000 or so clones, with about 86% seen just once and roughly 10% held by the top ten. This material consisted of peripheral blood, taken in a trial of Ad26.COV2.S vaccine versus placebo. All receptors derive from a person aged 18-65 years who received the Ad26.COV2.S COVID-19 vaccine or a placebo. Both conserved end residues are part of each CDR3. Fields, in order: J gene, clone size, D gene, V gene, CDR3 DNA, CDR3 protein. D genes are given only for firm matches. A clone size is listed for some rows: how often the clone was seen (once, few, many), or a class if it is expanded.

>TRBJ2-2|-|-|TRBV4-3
TGCGCCAGCAGCCAAGACCCCTCGTTTGGGCTGTTTTTT
CASSQDPSFGLFF
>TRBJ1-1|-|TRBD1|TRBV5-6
TGTGCCAGCAGCTTGCTTACAGGGGGCACTGAAGCTTTCTTT
CASSLLTGGTEAFF
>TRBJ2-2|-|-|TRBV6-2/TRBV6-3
TGTGCCAGCAGTTATTCATCCCCCGGGGAGCTGTTTTTT
CASSYSSPGELFF
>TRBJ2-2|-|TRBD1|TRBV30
TGTGCCGGACCGGGACAGGGCAACACCGGGGAGCTGTTTTTT
CAGPGQGNTGELFF
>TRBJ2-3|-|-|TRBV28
TGTGCCCTTGGAACCGGGCCCCAAAGGGATACGCAGTATTTT
CALGTGPQRDTQYF
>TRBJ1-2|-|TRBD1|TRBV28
TGTGCCAGCAGTCTGGGACAGAACTATGGCTACACCTTC
CASSLGQNYGYTF
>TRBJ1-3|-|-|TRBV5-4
TGTGCCAGCAGCTCCCCGACAGGCTCTGGAAACACCATATATTTT
CASSSPTGSGNTIYF
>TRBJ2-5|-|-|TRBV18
TGTGCCAGCTCACCACCGTCAGAAGAGACCCAGTACTTC
CASSPPSEETQYF
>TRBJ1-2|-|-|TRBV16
TGTGCCAGCAGCCTCGAAGTTCGTAACTATGACTACACCTTC
CASSLEVRNYDYTF
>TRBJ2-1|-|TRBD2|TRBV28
TGTGCCAGCAGTCAACATCCCCCGGGACTAGCGGGTTACAATGAGCAGTTCTTC
CASSQHPPGLAGYNEQFF
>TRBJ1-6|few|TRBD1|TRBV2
TGTGCCAGCAGTAAGGGGACAGGGCATAATTCACCCCTCCACTTT
CASSKGTGHNSPLHF
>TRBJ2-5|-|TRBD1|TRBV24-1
TGTGCCACCAGTGAGCCAGGGGGCGAGACCCAGTACTTC
CATSEPGGETQYF
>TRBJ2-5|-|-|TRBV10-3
TGTGCCATCAGCGGTGAAGTTCAAGAGACCCAGTACTTC
CAISGEVQETQYF
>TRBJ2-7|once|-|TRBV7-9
TGTGCCAGCAGCATCTCTCCGACCTACGAGCAGTACTTC
CASSISPTYEQYF
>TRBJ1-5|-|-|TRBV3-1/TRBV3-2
TGTGCCAGCAGCCCCGGTCCCTATCAGCCCCAGCATTTT
CASSPGPYQPQHF
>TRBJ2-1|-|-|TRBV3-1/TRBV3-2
TGTGCCAGCAGCCAAGAGTCGTTCTCCTACAATGAGCAGTTCTTC
CASSQESFSYNEQFF
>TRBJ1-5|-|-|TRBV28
TGTGCCAGCAGTTTATTGGGGTTGGATAGCAATCAGCCCCAGCATTTT
CASSLLGLDSNQPQHF
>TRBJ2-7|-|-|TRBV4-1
TGCGCCAGCAGCCTTCCGGGCCCAAGGCAAGGCGAGCAGTACTTC
CASSLPGPRQGEQYF
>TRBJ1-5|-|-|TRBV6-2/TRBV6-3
TGTGCCAGCAGCGAGGGCTCCGGCAATCAGCCCCAGCATTTT
CASSEGSGNQPQHF
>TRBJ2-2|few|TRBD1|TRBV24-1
TGTGCCACCAGTGACGTCCGACAGGGATGGAACACCGGGGAGCTGTTTTTT
CATSDVRQGWNTGELFF
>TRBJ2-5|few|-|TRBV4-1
TGCGCCAGCAGCCAAGTTTGGGGAAGGCAAGAGACCCAGTACTTC
CASSQVWGRQETQYF
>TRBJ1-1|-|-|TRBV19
TGTGCCAGTAGCGCAGGGTACACTGAAGCTTTCTTT
CASSAGYTEAFF
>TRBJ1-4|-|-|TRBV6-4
TGTGCCAGCAGTGACTCCCACAGATTCCCGTACGAAAAACTGTTTTTT
CASSDSHRFPYEKLFF
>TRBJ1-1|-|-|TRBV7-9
TGTGCCAGCAGCTTATTCCCTCGGGGCGGGAAGGCTGAAGCTTTCTTT
CASSLFPRGGKAEAFF
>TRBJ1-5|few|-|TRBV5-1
TGCGCCAGCAGCTTGATGGGGAGGGGCAATCAGCCCCAGCATTTT
CASSLMGRGNQPQHF
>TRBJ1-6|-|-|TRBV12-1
TGTGCCAGCAGCCAATCGGGCCCCAGGGCCCATAATTCACCCCTCCACTTT
CASSQSGPRAHNSPLHF
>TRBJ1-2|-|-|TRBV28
TGTGCCAGCAGTTTATACGGTGCGGAGGGATCCTATGGCTACACCTTC
CASSLYGAEGSYGYTF
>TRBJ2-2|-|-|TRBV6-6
TGTGCCAGCAGTTACTCACCGGGAAACACCGGGGAGCTGTTTTTT
CASSYSPGNTGELFF